A selection of T cell receptor beta chains follows, all from one sample in a study of early T cells in non-severe SARS-CoV-2 infection. TCRdb called the 5' RACE reads again in MiXCR, with one record for every CDR3 protein. Here the sample spans more than 85,000 distinct CDR3 sequences, about 15% being singletons. Source material: whole blood. The receptors here all came from an adult who was a healthcare worker with PCR-confirmed SARS-CoV-2 infection or an uninfected control (not recorded which). The CDR3 runs from the conserved cysteine through the conserved F or W. The D gene is left open where the match is weak. Rows give clone size only sometimes, using once, few, many, or a class for an expanded clone.

j_gene: TRBJ1-1; d_gene: NA; abundance: NA; v_gene: TRBV7-9; CDR3aa: CASSPQRANTEAFF; CDR3nt: TGTGCCAGCAGCCCCCAGAGGGCGAACACTGAAGCTTTCTTT
j_gene: TRBJ1-1; d_gene: NA; abundance: once; v_gene: TRBV20-1; CDR3aa: CSAGLTVNTEAFF; CDR3nt: TGCAGTGCTGGGTTGACGGTGAACACTGAAGCTTTCTTT
j_gene: TRBJ1-1; d_gene: NA; abundance: few; v_gene: TRBV20-1; CDR3aa: CSAGFGSPWRDTEAFF; CDR3nt: TGCAGTGCTGGGTTTGGCAGCCCGTGGCGGGACACTGAAGCTTTCTTT
j_gene: TRBJ2-7; d_gene: NA; abundance: NA; v_gene: TRBV28; CDR3aa: CASSLSTGYEQYF; CDR3nt: TGTGCCAGCAGTTTATCCACAGGGTACGAGCAGTACTTC
j_gene: TRBJ1-1; d_gene: TRBD1; abundance: few; v_gene: TRBV18; CDR3aa: CASSGGQSTLGEAFF; CDR3nt: TGTGCCAGCTCAGGGGGACAGTCAACCCTAGGCGAAGCTTTCTTT
j_gene: TRBJ2-7; d_gene: NA; abundance: NA; v_gene: TRBV29-1; CDR3aa: CSVVDNSYEQYF; CDR3nt: TGCAGCGTTGTGGACAACTCCTACGAGCAGTACTTC
j_gene: TRBJ2-7; d_gene: TRBD1; abundance: NA; v_gene: TRBV28; CDR3aa: CASSRTGLGEQYF; CDR3nt: TGTGCCAGCAGTCGGACAGGGCTCGGGGAGCAGTACTTC
j_gene: TRBJ1-5; d_gene: NA; abundance: few; v_gene: TRBV12-3/TRBV12-4; CDR3aa: CASMGGLRGQPQHF; CDR3nt: TGTGCCAGCATGGGGGGGCTTCGGGGTCAGCCCCAGCATTTT
j_gene: TRBJ1-1; d_gene: NA; abundance: NA; v_gene: TRBV11-2; CDR3aa: CASSFQVPNTEAFF; CDR3nt: TGTGCCAGCAGCTTTCAGGTTCCGAACACTGAAGCTTTCTTT
j_gene: TRBJ2-1; d_gene: NA; abundance: few; v_gene: TRBV28; CDR3aa: CASSPRGSSNNEQFF; CDR3nt: TGTGCCAGCAGTCCACGAGGTAGCTCTAACAATGAGCAGTTCTTC
j_gene: TRBJ2-7; d_gene: NA; abundance: NA; v_gene: TRBV2; CDR3aa: CASSGPTSYEQYF; CDR3nt: TGTGCCAGCAGCGGACCAACATCCTACGAGCAGTACTTC
j_gene: TRBJ2-1; d_gene: TRBD2; abundance: many; v_gene: TRBV20-1; CDR3aa: CSAEGTTNEQFF; CDR3nt: TGCAGTGCCGAAGGGACTACTAATGAGCAGTTCTTC
j_gene: TRBJ1-6; d_gene: TRBD1; abundance: NA; v_gene: TRBV28; CDR3aa: CAAGQGNSPLHF; CDR3nt: TGTGCAGCGGGACAGGGAAATTCACCCCTCCACTTT
j_gene: TRBJ1-6; d_gene: TRBD1; abundance: few; v_gene: TRBV6-5; CDR3aa: CASSLGQDSPLHF; CDR3nt: TGTGCCAGCAGTCTCGGACAGGATTCACCCCTCCACTTT
j_gene: TRBJ1-1; d_gene: NA; abundance: NA; v_gene: TRBV7-8; CDR3aa: CASSLAQGNTEAFF; CDR3nt: TGTGCCAGCAGCTTAGCGCAGGGGAACACTGAAGCTTTCTTT
j_gene: TRBJ2-1; d_gene: TRBD2; abundance: NA; v_gene: TRBV20-1; CDR3aa: CSARGTMASEQFF; CDR3nt: TGCAGTGCTAGGGGGACTATGGCCAGTGAGCAGTTCTTC
j_gene: TRBJ2-3; d_gene: TRBD2; abundance: NA; v_gene: TRBV4-3; CDR3aa: CASSGLSGRQDTQYF; CDR3nt: TGCGCCAGCAGCGGCCTGAGCGGGAGACAAGATACGCAGTATTTT
j_gene: TRBJ2-3; d_gene: NA; abundance: many; v_gene: TRBV2; CDR3aa: CASSQPLAPDTQYF; CDR3nt: TGTGCCAGCAGTCAACCCCTAGCGCCAGATACGCAGTATTTT
j_gene: TRBJ1-1; d_gene: NA; abundance: NA; v_gene: TRBV10-3; CDR3aa: CATRGGGDTEAFF; CDR3nt: TGTGCCACTCGGGGTGGGGGAGACACTGAAGCTTTCTTT
j_gene: TRBJ1-1; d_gene: NA; abundance: many; v_gene: TRBV27; CDR3aa: CASSSVTEAFF; CDR3nt: TGTGCCAGCAGTTCTGTCACTGAAGCTTTCTTT
j_gene: TRBJ2-1; d_gene: NA; abundance: few; v_gene: TRBV27; CDR3aa: CASSADMQTYNEQFF; CDR3nt: TGTGCCAGCAGTGCCGACATGCAGACCTACAATGAGCAGTTCTTC
j_gene: TRBJ1-2; d_gene: NA; abundance: few; v_gene: TRBV7-2; CDR3aa: CASSLHADFYTF; CDR3nt: TGTGCCAGCAGCTTACATGCGGACTTCTACACCTTC
j_gene: TRBJ1-1; d_gene: TRBD1; abundance: few; v_gene: TRBV5-4; CDR3aa: CASSLADRGRLGAEAFF; CDR3nt: TGTGCCAGCAGCCTGGCGGACAGGGGCCGCCTGGGGGCTGAAGCTTTCTTT
j_gene: TRBJ2-2; d_gene: NA; abundance: few; v_gene: TRBV10-3; CDR3aa: CAISEAQGGTGELFF; CDR3nt: TGTGCCATCAGTGAGGCACAGGGTGGCACCGGGGAGCTGTTTTTT
j_gene: TRBJ2-3; d_gene: NA; abundance: few; v_gene: TRBV5-1; CDR3aa: CASSPQRDYRDTQYF; CDR3nt: TGCGCCAGCAGCCCTCAACGTGACTACAGAGATACGCAGTATTTT
j_gene: TRBJ1-1; d_gene: TRBD1; abundance: few; v_gene: TRBV5-1; CDR3aa: CASSDEKGAVAEAFF; CDR3nt: TGCGCCAGCAGCGATGAAAAGGGGGCCGTTGCTGAAGCTTTCTTT
j_gene: TRBJ1-5; d_gene: NA; abundance: few; v_gene: TRBV20-1; CDR3aa: CSAFPPEQPQHF; CDR3nt: TGCAGTGCTTTCCCCCCAGAGCAGCCCCAGCATTTT
j_gene: TRBJ2-6; d_gene: NA; abundance: many; v_gene: TRBV7-2; CDR3aa: CASSWGNSGANVLTF; CDR3nt: TGTGCCAGCAGCTGGGGGAACTCTGGGGCCAACGTCCTGACTTTC
j_gene: TRBJ1-2; d_gene: TRBD1; abundance: few; v_gene: TRBV28; CDR3aa: CASSPQGAANYGYTF; CDR3nt: TGTGCCAGCAGTCCTCAGGGGGCAGCTAACTATGGCTACACCTTC
j_gene: TRBJ2-5; d_gene: NA; abundance: NA; v_gene: TRBV30; CDR3aa: CAIRQNIQETQYF; CDR3nt: TGTGCCATCAGACAGAACATACAAGAGACCCAGTACTTC
j_gene: TRBJ2-1; d_gene: NA; abundance: NA; v_gene: TRBV12-3/TRBV12-4; CDR3aa: CASTLKTGSSYNEQFF; CDR3nt: TGTGCCAGCACCCTTAAGACTGGGAGCTCCTACAATGAGCAGTTCTTC
j_gene: TRBJ2-2; d_gene: NA; abundance: NA; v_gene: TRBV7-8; CDR3aa: CASSSWTGELFF; CDR3nt: TGTGCCAGCAGTTCCTGGACAGGGGAGCTGTTTTTT
j_gene: TRBJ1-4; d_gene: NA; abundance: few; v_gene: TRBV27; CDR3aa: CASSLVPGSGNEKLFF; CDR3nt: TGTGCCAGCAGTTTAGTACCAGGGTCAGGTAATGAAAAACTGTTTTTT
j_gene: TRBJ1-1; d_gene: NA; abundance: NA; v_gene: TRBV29-1; CDR3aa: CSATGQNTEAFF; CDR3nt: TGCAGCGCGACGGGACAGAACACTGAAGCTTTCTTT
j_gene: TRBJ1-4; d_gene: NA; abundance: few; v_gene: TRBV25-1; CDR3aa: CASSGARGPLEKLFF; CDR3nt: TGTGCCAGCAGTGGAGCTCGGGGGCCGCTTGAAAAACTGTTTTTT
j_gene: TRBJ2-3; d_gene: NA; abundance: few; v_gene: TRBV5-1; CDR3aa: CASSLGTPTLSTDTQYF; CDR3nt: TGCGCCAGCAGCTTGGGGACTCCCACCCTAAGCACAGATACGCAGTATTTT
j_gene: TRBJ2-3; d_gene: NA; abundance: NA; v_gene: TRBV7-8; CDR3aa: CASSWDTSTDTQYF; CDR3nt: TGTGCCAGCAGCTGGGACACCTCCACAGATACGCAGTATTTT
j_gene: TRBJ2-3; d_gene: NA; abundance: NA; v_gene: TRBV29-1; CDR3aa: CSGLLGETDTQYF; CDR3nt: TGCAGCGGCCTTCTGGGGGAGACAGATACGCAGTATTTT
j_gene: TRBJ2-1; d_gene: NA; abundance: few; v_gene: TRBV7-2; CDR3aa: CASSLAWDNEQFF; CDR3nt: TGTGCCAGCAGCTTAGCTTGGGACAATGAGCAGTTCTTC
j_gene: TRBJ2-7; d_gene: NA; abundance: few; v_gene: TRBV7-9; CDR3aa: CASSSSGSDEQYF; CDR3nt: NA
j_gene: TRBJ2-7; d_gene: NA; abundance: NA; v_gene: TRBV30; CDR3aa: CAWSVKGEFTYEQYF; CDR3nt: TGTGCCTGGAGTGTAAAAGGGGAGTTCACCTACGAGCAGTACTTC